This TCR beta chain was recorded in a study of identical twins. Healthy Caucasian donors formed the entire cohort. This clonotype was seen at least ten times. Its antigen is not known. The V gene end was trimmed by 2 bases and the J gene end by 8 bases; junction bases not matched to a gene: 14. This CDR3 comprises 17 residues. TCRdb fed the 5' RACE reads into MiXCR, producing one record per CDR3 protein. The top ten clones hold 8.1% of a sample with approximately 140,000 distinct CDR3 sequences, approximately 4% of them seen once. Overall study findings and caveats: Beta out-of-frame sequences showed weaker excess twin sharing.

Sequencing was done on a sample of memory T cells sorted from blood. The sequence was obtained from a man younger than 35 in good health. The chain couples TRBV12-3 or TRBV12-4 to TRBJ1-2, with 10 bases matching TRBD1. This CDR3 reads CASSLSRGGTGDRGYTF. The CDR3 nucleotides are TGTGCCAGCAGTTTAAGTAGGGGGGGGACAGGGGATCGCGGCTACACCTTC.